This section outlines one TCR beta chain sequence together with its context. Its antigen is not known. The sample belongs to a study of shared clonotypes between healthy human individuals. General study points: Investigators collected only blood, and repertoires in tissues likely differ.

Unsorted PBMC DNA went through sequencing on ten immunoSEQ deep assay plates. Sequencing used immunoSEQ multiplex PCR; TCRdb keeps in-frame clones, though not all of them. The sample has 450,000 to 500,000 clones; about three quarters are singletons. The germline V gene has CDR1 SEHNR and CDR2 FQNEAQ (reference sequence). J gave up 0 bases and V 3 bases, and 8 bases lay outside the gene matches. CDR3 length equals 16 residues. This clonotype originated in a woman in her 40s in good health. Some clones in this sample may be carry-over from other donors' samples. What was sequenced was PBMCs. This chain links TRBV7-9 with TRBJ2-7; TRBD2 aligns across 7 bases. CDR3 in DNA: TGTGCCAGCAGCTTCGAACTAGCGAAGAGCTCCTACGAGCAGTACTTC. Translated, it gives CASSFELAKSSYEQYF.